The 20 T cell receptor beta chains listed next were all sequenced from one sample in a study of Ad26.COV2.S vaccination and SARS-CoV-2 variants. Indicated treatment: roughly 18 received Ad26.COV2.S at low or high dose, single or two shots; 5 received placebo; per-sample allocation not given. Sampling occurred on day 63 after the first vaccine or placebo injection. Assay: immunoSEQ multiplex PCR; the TCRdb copy retains only in-frame clones and omits some. The data contain 400,000 or so clones, 80% to 90% of them seen just once; the ten biggest clones take up roughly 3.5%. Specimen: peripheral blood, collected in a trial of Ad26.COV2.S vaccine versus placebo. Receptors originate from a person aged 18-65 years who received the Ad26.COV2.S COVID-19 vaccine or a placebo.

The V and J genes are TRBV4-3 and TRBJ2-3; tentatively, D is TRBD2 (6 bases). Germline CDR1 is LGHNA and CDR2 is YSLEER. CDR3 size: 15 residues. V lost 0 bases to trimming and J lost 0 bases, with 7 bases between them. CDR3 residues: CASSQEGTSTDTQYF. The CDR3 DNA is TGCGCCAGCAGCCAAGAAGGGACTAGCACAGATACGCAGTATTTT.

The V gene is TRBV30, the J gene TRBJ2-1; TRBD2 agrees at 7 bases. The germline V gene has CDR1 GTSNPN and CDR2 SVGIG (reference sequence). This CDR3 is built from 12 residues. V lost 0 bases and J lost 7; bases outside the gene matches: 0. The CDR3 reads CAWSVAGNEQFF. The DNA for the CDR3 is TGTGCCTGGAGTGTAGCGGGAAATGAGCAGTTCTTC. Full variable domain (remainder filled in from reference TRBV30 and TRBJ2-1): SQTIHQWPATLVQPVGSPLSLECTVEGTSNPNLYWYRQAAGRGLQLLFYSVGIGQISSEVPQNLSASRPQDRQFILSSKKLLLSDSGFYLCAWSVAGNEQFFGPGTRLTVL.

This sequence joins TRBV19 and TRBJ1-1; D gene unclear. This CDR3 is built from 13 residues. V was pared by 1 base and J by 8 bases, with 11 bases between. The germline gives CDR1 LNHDA, CDR2 SQIVND (reference sequence). CDR3 in DNA: TGTGCCAGTAGTATAGGAGAGGGTTCGGAAGCTTTCTTT. Its translation is CASSIGEGSEAFF.

The V and J genes are TRBV5-1 and TRBJ1-2; D may be TRBD1 (5 bases). Trimming removed 4 bases from V and 0 bases from J, with 13 bases in between. Germline V gene data show CDR1 as SGHRS and CDR2 as YFSETQ. The CDR3 has 15 amino acids. The CDR3 spells CASSPGTDTNYGYTF. The DNA for the CDR3 is TGCGCCAGCAGCCCTGGGACGGATACTAACTATGGCTACACCTTC.

Regarding this clone: Other DNA sequences in the same sample also yield this CDR3. The chain is built from TRBV7-9 and TRBJ2-1, with 11 bases that match TRBD1. The V gene end was trimmed by 6 bases and the J gene end by 6 bases; junction bases not matched to a gene: 4. CDR3 length: 14 amino acids. The germline CDR1 and CDR2 sequences are SEHNR and FQNEAQ (reference sequence). This CDR3 is CASSSGTGGNEQFF. The CDR3 DNA is TGTGCCAGCAGTTCCGGGACAGGGGGCAATGAGCAGTTCTTC.

The V and J genes are TRBV11-2 and TRBJ1-2, with 11 nucleotides matching TRBD1. The CDR3 runs 15 residues. CDR1 is SGHAT and CDR2 is FQNNGV in the germline V gene. Trimming at V came to 5 bases and at J to 3 bases, leaving 5 bases not matched to a gene. The CDR3 sequence is CASSGGQGGYYGYTF. The CDR3 DNA follows: TGTGCCAGCAGCGGGGGACAGGGGGGATACTATGGCTACACCTTC.

This rearrangement joins TRBV4-1 to TRBJ2-1; the D is unclear. The ends were cut back, 2 bases at V and 4 bases at J, with 9 bases in the middle. The CDR3 loop spans 14 amino acids. Germline lookup yields CDR1 MGHRA and CDR2 YSYEKL. The CDR3 sequence is CASSQLKKYNEQFF. The CDR3 DNA is TGCGCCAGCAGCCAACTTAAGAAATACAATGAGCAGTTCTTC.

This chain joins TRBV5-1 and TRBJ2-2, with D possibly being TRBD1 (5 bases). CDR1 SGHRS and CDR2 YFSETQ come from the germline V gene. This CDR3 has 13 amino acids. V lost 2 bases and J lost 11, with 13 bases in between. The CDR3 DNA is TGCGCCAGCAGCTTCCTCGACAGAGCTGAGCTGTTTTTT. Translating it yields CASSFLDRAELFF.

The rearrangement uses TRBV6-5 and TRBJ2-7, with TRBD2 as a possible D gene (5 bases). Germline V CDR1 and CDR2: MNHEY, SVGAGI. V lost 0 bases, J lost 7 bases, and 16 bases lay in between. There are 15 residues in the CDR3. The CDR3 coding sequence is TGTGCCAGCAGTTACTCGAGGGCTAACCGTGGAGAGCAGTACTTC. Translated, it gives CASSYSRANRGEQYF.

This clone was found once. The V call is TRBV2, the J call TRBJ2-1; 7 positions agree with TRBD1. Trimming cost V 4 bases and J 5 bases; bases outside gene matches: 5. CDR3 length equals 14 residues. CDR1 is SNHLY and CDR2 is FYNNEI in the germline V gene. The CDR3 bases are TGTGCCAGCAGTGTCCCGGGACAGCACAATGAGCAGTTCTTC. Translating it yields CASSVPGQHNEQFF.

V gene TRBV20-1 combines with J gene TRBJ2-5; D unclear. The CDR3 has 11 residues. Germline V gives CDR1 DFQATT, CDR2 SNEGSKA (reference sequence). Trimming took 7 bases from V and 5 from J, leaving 11 bases between them. As DNA, the CDR3 is TGCAGTGTCCTCCTCCGGGAGACCCAGTACTTC. This encodes CSVLLRETQYF.

The rearrangement uses TRBV30 and TRBJ1-5, with 12 nucleotides matching TRBD1. Germline V lookup: CDR1 GTSNPN, CDR2 SVGIG (reference sequence). J lost 7 bases, V lost 1 base, and 8 bases had no gene match. The CDR3 runs to 16 residues. As DNA, the CDR3 is TGTGCCTGGAGTGGGGGACAGGGGGCGATCAGACAGCCCCAGCATTTT. Translated, it gives CAWSGGQGAIRQPQHF.

The genes are TRBV30 and TRBJ1-6, with 9 bases identical to TRBD1. CDR1 and CDR2 from the germline V gene are GTSNPN and SVGIG (reference sequence). The CDR3 sequence is 18 residues long. The ends lost 0 bases at V and 1 base at J; junction bases unmatched: 7. DNA for the CDR3: TGTGCCTGGAGTGTACTTACAGGGGGCTTATCCTATAATTCACCCCTCCACTTT. This gives the protein CAWSVLTGGLSYNSPLHF.

This chain joins TRBV5-4 and TRBJ2-5; D possibly matches TRBD1 or TRBD2 (5 bases each). Per the germline V gene, CDR1 is SGHNT and CDR2 is YYREEE (reference sequence). The CDR3 runs to 13 residues. V was clipped by 9 bases and J by 3 bases, with 15 bases between them. CDR3 amino acids: CATRVDGEETQYF. For the CDR3, the DNA is TGTGCCACCAGGGTCGACGGGGAAGAGACCCAGTACTTC. The variable domain in full, completed from reference TRBV5-4 and TRBJ2-5, reads ETGVTQSPTHLIKTRGQQVTLRCSSQSGHNTVSWYQQALGQGPQFIFQYYREEENGRGNFPPRFSGLQFPNYSSELNVNALELDDSALYLCATRVDGEETQYFGPGTRLLVL.

The gene calls are TRBV7-6 and TRBJ2-1; possibly TRBD2 for D (5 bases). The V end lost 5 bases, the J end lost 10 bases, and 15 bases lay between the germline ends. CDR3 size: 13 residues. In germline, CDR1 is SGHVS, CDR2 FNYEAQ. The CDR3 DNA follows: TGTGCCAGCAGCCGTATACTAGGCGGGGAGCAGTTCTTC. Amino acids: CASSRILGGEQFF.

V is TRBV5-8 and J is TRBJ1-2; D gene uncertain. The CDR3 length is 14 residues. CDR1 and CDR2 (germline): SGHTS, YDEGEE. V lost 3 bases and J lost 5, with 14 bases in between. The CDR3: CASSWLAFEYGYTF. In DNA form, the CDR3 reads TGTGCCAGCAGCTGGCTGGCTTTTGAGTATGGCTACACCTTC.

The chain has TRBV13 and TRBJ1-6, with TRBD1 identical over 7 bases. The CDR3 is 17 amino acids. V lost 4 bases, J lost 3 bases, and 9 bases stayed unmatched. Per the germline V gene, CDR1 is PRHDT and CDR2 is FYEKMQ (reference sequence). The CDR3 here is CASSSGTASIYNSPLHF. CDR3 DNA sequence: TGTGCCAGCAGCTCCGGGACAGCCAGTATCTATAATTCACCCCTCCACTTT.

The V and J genes are TRBV7-9 and TRBJ1-4, with a weak D call TRBD1 (6 bases). Germline CDR1 is SEHNR and CDR2 is FQNEAQ (reference sequence). Trimming shortened V by 3 bases and J by 7 bases, and 12 bases separated the two germline ends. The CDR3 loop spans 14 amino acids. CDR3 residues: CASSFGGRGEKLFF. The CDR3 bases are TGTGCCAGCAGCTTTGGGGGGCGCGGTGAAAAACTGTTTTTT.

The chain is built from TRBV20-1 and TRBJ1-2; a weak D match, TRBD1 (5 bases). Deletions cut 6 bases from V and 8 bases from J, with 13 bases between. Germline V gene data show CDR1 as DFQATT and CDR2 as SNEGSKA (reference sequence). The CDR3 is 11 amino acids. The CDR3 protein is CSATQWGGYTF. CDR3 in DNA: TGCAGTGCAACACAGTGGGGGGGCTACACCTTC.

There are a few counts of this clone. The chain joins TRBV7-9 to TRBJ2-7; TRBD2 aligns across 9 bases. The CDR3 covers 16 residues. The V gene end was trimmed by 0 bases and the J gene end by 3 bases; junction bases not matched to a gene: 6. From germline, CDR1 is SEHNR and CDR2 FQNEAQ (reference sequence). CDR3 bases: TGTGCCAGCAGCTTAGCGTCAGGAGCGGGGGGCTACGAGCAGTACTTC. Its translation is CASSLASGAGGYEQYF.